This TCR beta chain emerged from a study of shared clonotypes between healthy human individuals. Donors were healthy HIV-negative adults without recent acute infections or vaccinations. The investigators split CD4+ cells into a CD45RA+ naive subset and a CD45RA-negative memory subset. Using immunoSEQ multiplex PCR, the repertoire was profiled, and TCRdb retains in-frame clones only, with some absent. This sample has approximately 1,000,000 clones, with 70% to 85% found just once. This CDR3 is built from 16 residues. Germline V lookup: CDR1 MDHEN, CDR2 SYDVKM. Unmatched junction bases numbered 9, after V lost 3 bases and J lost 6 bases. This clone was found a few times.

Sequenced input: memory CD4+ T cells from PBMCs. Subset: CD45RA-negative fraction. The chain is built from TRBV28 and TRBJ2-7; 12 nucleotides agree with TRBD2. The receptor's source is a man aged 18-30 years in good health. Some clones in this sample may be carry-over from other donors' samples. CDR3: CASSFLAGGPFGEQYF. For the CDR3, the DNA is TGTGCCAGCAGTTTCCTAGCGGGAGGGCCGTTCGGCGAGCAGTACTTC.